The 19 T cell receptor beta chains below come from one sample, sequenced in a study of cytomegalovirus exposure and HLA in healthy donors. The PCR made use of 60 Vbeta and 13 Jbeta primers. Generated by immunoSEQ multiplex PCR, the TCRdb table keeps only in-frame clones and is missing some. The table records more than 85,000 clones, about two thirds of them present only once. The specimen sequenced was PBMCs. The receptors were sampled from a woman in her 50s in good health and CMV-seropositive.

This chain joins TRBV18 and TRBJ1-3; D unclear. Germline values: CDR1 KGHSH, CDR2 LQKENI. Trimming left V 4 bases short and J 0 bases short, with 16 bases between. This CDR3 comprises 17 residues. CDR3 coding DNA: TGTGCCAGCTCACTCGCCGGAGGCAGCTACTCTGGAAACACCATATATTTT. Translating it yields CASSLAGGSYSGNTIYF. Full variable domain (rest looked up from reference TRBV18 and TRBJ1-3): NAGVMQNPRHLVRRRGQEARLRCSPMKGHSHVYWYRQLPEEGLKFMVYLQKENIIDESGMPKERFSAEFPKEGPSILRIQQVVRGDSAAYFCASSLAGGSYSGNTIYFGEGSWLTVV.

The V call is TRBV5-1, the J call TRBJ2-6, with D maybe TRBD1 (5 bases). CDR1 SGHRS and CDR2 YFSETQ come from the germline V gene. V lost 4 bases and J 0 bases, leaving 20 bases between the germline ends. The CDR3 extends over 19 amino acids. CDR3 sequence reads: CASSPTRVVEPSGANVLTF. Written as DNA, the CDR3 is TGCGCCAGCAGCCCAACCAGGGTGGTGGAGCCCTCTGGGGCCAACGTCCTGACTTTC.

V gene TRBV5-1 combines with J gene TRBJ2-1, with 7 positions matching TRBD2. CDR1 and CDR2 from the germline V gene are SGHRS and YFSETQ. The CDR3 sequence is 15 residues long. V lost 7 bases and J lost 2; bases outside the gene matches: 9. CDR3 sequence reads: CASASLALTYNEQFF. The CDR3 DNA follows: TGCGCCAGCGCCTCACTAGCGCTCACCTACAATGAGCAGTTCTTC.

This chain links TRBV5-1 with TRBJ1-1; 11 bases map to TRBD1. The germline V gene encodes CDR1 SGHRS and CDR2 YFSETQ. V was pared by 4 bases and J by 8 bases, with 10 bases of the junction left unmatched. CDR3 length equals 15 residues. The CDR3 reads CASSLGQGAWAEAFF. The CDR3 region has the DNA TGCGCCAGCAGCCTCGGACAGGGGGCTTGGGCCGAAGCTTTCTTT. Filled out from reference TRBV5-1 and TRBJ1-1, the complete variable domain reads KAGVTQTPRYLIKTRGQQVTLSCSPISGHRSVSWYQQTPGQGLQFLFEYFSETQRNKGNFPGRFSGRQFSNSRSEMNVSTLELGDSALYLCASSLGQGAWAEAFFGQGTRLTVV.

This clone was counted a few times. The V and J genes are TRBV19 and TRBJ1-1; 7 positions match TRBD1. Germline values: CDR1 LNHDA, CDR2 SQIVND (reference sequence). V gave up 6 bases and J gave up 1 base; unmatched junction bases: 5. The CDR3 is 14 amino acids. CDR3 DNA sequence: TGTGCCAGTAGCTTCAGGGGGGAGAACACTGAAGCTTTCTTT. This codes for CASSFRGENTEAFF.

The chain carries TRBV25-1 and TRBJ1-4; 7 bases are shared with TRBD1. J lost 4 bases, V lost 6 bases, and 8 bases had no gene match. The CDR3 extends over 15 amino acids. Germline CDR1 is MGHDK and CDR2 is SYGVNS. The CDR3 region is CASRGTGTVNEKLFF. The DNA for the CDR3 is TGTGCCAGCAGGGGTACCGGGACAGTTAATGAAAAACTGTTTTTT.

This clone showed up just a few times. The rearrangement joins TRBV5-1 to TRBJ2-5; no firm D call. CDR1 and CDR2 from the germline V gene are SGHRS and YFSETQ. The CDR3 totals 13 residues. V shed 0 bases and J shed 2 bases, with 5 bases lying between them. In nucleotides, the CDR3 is TGCGCCAGCAGCTTGGGCCAGCAAGAGACCCAGTACTTC. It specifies CASSLGQQETQYF.

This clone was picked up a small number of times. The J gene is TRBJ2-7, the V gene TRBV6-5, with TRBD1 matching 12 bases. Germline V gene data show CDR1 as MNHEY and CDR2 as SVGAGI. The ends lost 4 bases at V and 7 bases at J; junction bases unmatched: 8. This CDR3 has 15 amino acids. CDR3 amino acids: CASSSPGQGAWEQYF. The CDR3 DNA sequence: TGTGCCAGCAGTTCCCCGGGACAGGGGGCTTGGGAGCAGTACTTC.

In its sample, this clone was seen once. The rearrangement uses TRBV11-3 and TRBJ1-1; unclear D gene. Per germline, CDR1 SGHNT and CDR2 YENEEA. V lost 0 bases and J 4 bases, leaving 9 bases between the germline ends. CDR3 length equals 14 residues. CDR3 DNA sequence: TGTGCCAGCAGCTTAGATCCCCGGGTCACTGAAGCTTTCTTT. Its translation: CASSLDPRVTEAFF.

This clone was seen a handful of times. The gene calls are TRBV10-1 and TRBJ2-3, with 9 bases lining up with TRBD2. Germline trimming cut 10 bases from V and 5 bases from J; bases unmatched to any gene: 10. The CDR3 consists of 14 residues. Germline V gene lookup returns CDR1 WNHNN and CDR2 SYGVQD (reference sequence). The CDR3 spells CATRSGLAGDTQYF. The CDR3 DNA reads TGCGCCACTCGATCGGGACTAGCTGGAGATACGCAGTATTTT.

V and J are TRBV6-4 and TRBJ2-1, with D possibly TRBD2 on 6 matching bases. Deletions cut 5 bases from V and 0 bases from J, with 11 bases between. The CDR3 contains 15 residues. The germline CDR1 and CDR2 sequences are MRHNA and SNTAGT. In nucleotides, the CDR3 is TGTGCCAGCAGTACTCCTAGCGACTCCTACAATGAGCAGTTCTTC. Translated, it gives CASSTPSDSYNEQFF.

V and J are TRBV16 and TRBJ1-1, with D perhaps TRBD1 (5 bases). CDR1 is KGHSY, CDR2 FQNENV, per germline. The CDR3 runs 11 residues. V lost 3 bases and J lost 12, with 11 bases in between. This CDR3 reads CASSQGGRTFF. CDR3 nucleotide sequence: TGTGCCAGCAGCCAGGGGGGTCGGACTTTCTTT.

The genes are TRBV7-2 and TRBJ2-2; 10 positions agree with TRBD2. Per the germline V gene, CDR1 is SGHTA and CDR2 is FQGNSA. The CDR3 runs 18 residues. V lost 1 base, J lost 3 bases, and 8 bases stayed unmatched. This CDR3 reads CASSLVSAGGGYTGELFF. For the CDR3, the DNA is TGTGCCAGCAGCTTAGTTTCAGCGGGAGGGGGATACACCGGGGAGCTGTTTTTT. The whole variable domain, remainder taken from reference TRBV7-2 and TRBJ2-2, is GAGVSQSPSNKVTEKGKDVELRCDPISGHTALYWYRQSLGQGLEFLIYFQGNSAPDKSGLPSDRFSAERTGGSVSTLTIQRTQQEDSAVYLCASSLVSAGGGYTGELFFGEGSRLTVL.

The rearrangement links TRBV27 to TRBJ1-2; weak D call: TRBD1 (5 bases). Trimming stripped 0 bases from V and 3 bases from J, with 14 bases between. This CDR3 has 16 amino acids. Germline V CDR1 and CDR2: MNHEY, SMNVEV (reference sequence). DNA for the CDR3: TGTGCCAGCAGTTTATCGCAAAGGGGCCCGTACTATGGCTACACCTTC. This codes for CASSLSQRGPYYGYTF.

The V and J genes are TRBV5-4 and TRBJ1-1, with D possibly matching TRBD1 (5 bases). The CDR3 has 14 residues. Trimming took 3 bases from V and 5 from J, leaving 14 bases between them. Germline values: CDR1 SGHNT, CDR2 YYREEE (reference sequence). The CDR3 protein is CASSSGQGSTEAFF. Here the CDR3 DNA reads TGTGCCAGCAGCTCCGGGCAGGGAAGTACTGAAGCTTTCTTT.

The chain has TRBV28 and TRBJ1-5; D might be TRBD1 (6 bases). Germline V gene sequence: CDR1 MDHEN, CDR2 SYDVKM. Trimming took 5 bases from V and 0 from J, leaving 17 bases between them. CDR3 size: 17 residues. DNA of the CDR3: TGTGCCAGCAGTACGCAAACAGGGTTCTATAGCAATCAGCCCCAGCATTTT. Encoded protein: CASSTQTGFYSNQPQHF.

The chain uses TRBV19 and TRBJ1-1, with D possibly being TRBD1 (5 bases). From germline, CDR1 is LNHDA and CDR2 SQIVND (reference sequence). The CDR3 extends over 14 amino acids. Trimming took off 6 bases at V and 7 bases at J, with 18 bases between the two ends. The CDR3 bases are TGTGCCAGTAGGCAACAGGCTACAACTCTTGAAGCTTTCTTT. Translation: CASRQQATTLEAFF.

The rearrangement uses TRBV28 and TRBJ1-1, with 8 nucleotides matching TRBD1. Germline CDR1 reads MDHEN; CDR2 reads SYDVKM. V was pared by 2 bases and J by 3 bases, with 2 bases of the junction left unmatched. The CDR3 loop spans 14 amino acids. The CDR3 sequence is CASSLQGADTEAFF. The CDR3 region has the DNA TGTGCCAGCAGTTTACAGGGGGCGGACACTGAAGCTTTCTTT.

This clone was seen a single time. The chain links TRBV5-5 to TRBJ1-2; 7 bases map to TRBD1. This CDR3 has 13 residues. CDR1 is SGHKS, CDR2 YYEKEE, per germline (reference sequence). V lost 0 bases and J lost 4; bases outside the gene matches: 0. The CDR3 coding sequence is TGTGCCAGCAGCTTGGACAGGGGCTATGGCTACACCTTC. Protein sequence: CASSLDRGYGYTF. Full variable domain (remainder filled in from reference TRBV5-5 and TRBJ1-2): DAGVTQSPTHLIKTRGQQVTLRCSPISGHKSVSWYQQVLGQGPQFIFQYYEKEERGRGNFPDRFSARQFPNYSSELNVNALLLGDSALYLCASSLDRGYGYTFGSGTRLTVV.